The 20 T cell receptor beta chains given below trace back to one sample, sequenced in a study of response to subunit inactivated influenza vaccine. Each CDR3 protein is one row after TCRdb ran MiXCR on the RT-PCR reads. The table lists around 710,000 distinct CDR3 sequences, around 13% of them singletons. Sequenced here: PBMCs from blood, sampled 14 to 15 days before vaccination. These receptors were obtained from a man aged 45-65 years who received an inactivated influenza vaccine.

This sequence joins TRBV6-5 and TRBJ2-1; 9 bases are a match to TRBD2. The CDR3 is made up of 14 amino acids. V trimming: 1 base; J trimming: 9 bases; junction bases outside the gene matches: 4. From germline, CDR1 is MNHEY and CDR2 SVGAGI. This CDR3 reads CASSYWREGGEQFF. DNA for the CDR3: TGTGCCAGCAGTTACTGGCGGGAGGGCGGTGAGCAGTTCTTC.

The rearrangement links TRBV6-2 or TRBV6-3 to TRBJ2-7; TRBD1 or TRBD2 may be the D gene (5 bases each). The CDR3 loop spans 15 amino acids. The germline gives CDR1 MNHEY, CDR2 SVGEGT. V gave up 6 bases and J gave up 3 bases, with 18 bases separating them. CDR3 region: CASRPRDGASYEQYF. CDR3 nucleotides: TGTGCCAGCAGACCCCGGGACGGAGCTAGCTACGAGCAGTACTTC.

The CDR3 DNA reads as TGTGCCAGCAGTTGGCCCGGACAGGGCATTACTGAAGCTTTCTTT. Its translation is CASSWPGQGITEAFF. The gene calls are TRBV28 and TRBJ1-1; 8 bases agree with TRBD1. Germline V gives CDR1 MDHEN, CDR2 SYDVKM. The CDR3 sequence is 15 residues long. J was trimmed by 5 bases and V by 4 bases; bases with no gene match: 9.

The chain has TRBV7-8 and TRBJ1-2; perhaps TRBD1 as D (5 bases). V was shortened by 2 bases and J by 7 bases, with 11 bases between the two germline ends. The CDR3 runs 13 residues. The germline CDR1 and CDR2 sequences are SGHVS and FQNEAQ. The CDR3 sequence: CASSLSTVGGYTF. In nucleotides, the CDR3 is TGTGCCAGCAGCTTATCGACAGTCGGTGGCTACACCTTC.

The chain uses TRBV6-1 and TRBJ2-5; D unclear. The CDR3 sequence is 14 residues long. Between the trimmed V and J ends, which lost 4 bases and 4 bases, there was a span of 13 bases. The germline V gene encodes CDR1 MNHNS and CDR2 SASEGT. The CDR3 reads CASSGSPRPETQYF. As DNA, the CDR3 is TGTGCCAGCAGTGGTTCGCCCCGACCAGAGACCCAGTACTTC.

This clonotype has a count of ten or more. The chain joins TRBV29-1 to TRBJ2-2; D could derive from TRBD1 or TRBD2 (5 bases each). There are 16 residues in the CDR3. Germline assignment: CDR1 SQVTM and CDR2 ANQGSEA. V lost 7 bases and J 0 bases, leaving 18 bases between the germline ends. The CDR3: CSAVGVGLANTGELFF. The CDR3 region has the DNA TGCAGCGCGGTAGGGGTAGGACTGGCGAACACCGGGGAGCTGTTTTTT.

This clonotype showed up many times. The CDR3 sequence is CASRLSWGTLDSPLHF. The DNA for the CDR3 is TGTGCCAGCAGACTCTCTTGGGGGACCCTGGATTCACCCCTCCACTTT. This chain joins TRBV2 and TRBJ1-6; possibly TRBD1 for D (5 bases). V gave up 6 bases and J gave up 8 bases, with 20 bases separating them. The CDR3 length is 16 residues. Germline V gene data show CDR1 as SNHLY and CDR2 as FYNNEI.

The chain is built from TRBV6-1 and TRBJ1-5; D remains ambiguous. With 10 bases removed from V and 4 bases from J, the gap between germline ends came to 14 bases. The CDR3 is made up of 13 amino acids. Germline-derived CDR1 and CDR2 are MNHNS and SASEGT. The CDR3 spells CANRLGRNQPQHF. The CDR3 nucleotides are TGTGCCAACCGGCTAGGCAGGAATCAGCCCCAGCATTTT.

Ten or more counts support this clonotype. V gene TRBV29-1 combines with J gene TRBJ2-7; D perhaps matches TRBD2 (5 bases). The germline V and J ends were trimmed by 6 bases and 2 bases, with 11 bases remaining between them. The CDR3 extends over 12 amino acids. Germline CDR1 is SQVTM and CDR2 is ANQGSEA. The chain's CDR3 is CSVGIRAYEQYF. For the CDR3, the DNA is TGCAGCGTCGGGATAAGGGCCTACGAGCAGTACTTC.

This chain uses TRBV5-1 with TRBJ2-7; TRBD2 agrees at 12 bases. Germline-derived CDR1 and CDR2 are SGHRS and YFSETQ. The CDR3 runs to 16 residues. Trimming removed 4 bases from V and 0 bases from J; junction bases left unmatched: 5. The CDR3 DNA reads as TGCGCCAGCAGCCGACTAGCGGGGGCCTCCTCCTACGAGCAGTACTTC. This translates into CASSRLAGASSYEQYF. The full variable domain, completed using reference TRBV5-1 and TRBJ2-7, is KAGVTQTPRYLIKTRGQQVTLSCSPISGHRSVSWYQQTPGQGLQFLFEYFSETQRNKGNFPGRFSGRQFSNSRSEMNVSTLELGDSALYLCASSRLAGASSYEQYFGPGTRLTVT.

The chain joins TRBV7-9 to TRBJ2-5, with 10 bases identical to TRBD1. The CDR3 is made up of 16 amino acids. J gave up 1 base and V 5 bases, and 7 bases lay outside the gene matches. Germline V gene sequence: CDR1 SEHNR, CDR2 FQNEAQ (reference sequence). The CDR3 nucleotides are TGTGCCAGCAGCCTGACGCGGACAGGGGGCCAAGAGACCCAGTACTTC. This gives the protein CASSLTRTGGQETQYF.

This chain links TRBV11-2 with TRBJ2-2; tentative D call: TRBD2 (7 bases). This CDR3 contains 16 residues. Between the trimmed V and J ends, which lost 6 bases and 6 bases, there was a span of 20 bases. Germline CDR1 is SGHAT and CDR2 is FQNNGV. The DNA of the CDR3 is TGTGCCAGCAGGACCTCCTGGCGGGGGCCTCCCGGGGAGCTGTTTTTT. Protein sequence: CASRTSWRGPPGELFF. Full variable domain (rest looked up from reference TRBV11-2 and TRBJ2-2): EAGVAQSPRYKIIEKRQSVAFWCNPISGHATLYWYQQILGQGPKLLIQFQNNGVVDDSQLPKDRFSAERLKGVDSTLKIQPAKLEDSAVYLCASRTSWRGPPGELFFGEGSRLTVL.

J is TRBJ2-7 and V is TRBV6-2 or TRBV6-3; D unresolved. Trimming shortened V by 5 bases and J by 0 bases, and 14 bases separated the two germline ends. CDR1 is MNHEY and CDR2 is SVGEGT in the germline V gene. CDR3 length: 15 amino acids. The CDR3 sequence: CASSPYFPLSYEQYF. CDR3 nucleotide sequence: TGTGCCAGCAGTCCCTACTTCCCCCTCTCCTACGAGCAGTACTTC.

There are many counts of this clonotype. This chain connects TRBV3-1 to TRBJ1-4; 7 bases are a match to TRBD1. CDR1 and CDR2 from the germline V gene are LGHDT and YNNKEL (reference sequence). The CDR3 has 14 amino acids. Trimming took 4 bases from V and 5 from J; bases not matched to a gene: 4. CDR3: CASSPGTVNEKLFF. The CDR3 DNA sequence: TGTGCCAGCAGCCCCGGGACAGTAAATGAAAAACTGTTTTTT. The full variable domain, rest sourced from reference TRBV3-1 and TRBJ1-4, is DTAVSQTPKYLVTQMGNDKSIKCEQNLGHDTMYWYKQDSKKFLKIMFSYNNKELIINETVPNRFSPKSPDKAHLNLHINSLELGDSAVYFCASSPGTVNEKLFFGSGTQLSVL.

The chain has TRBV20-1 and TRBJ2-1, with 10 nucleotides matching TRBD2. The CDR3 covers 14 residues. J was trimmed by 8 bases and V by 1 base; bases with no gene match: 5. Germline V lookup: CDR1 DFQATT, CDR2 SNEGSKA (reference sequence). The CDR3 bases are TGCAGTGCTAGAGCCAGCGGGGGGGTTCATGAGCAGTTCTTC. Its translation is CSARASGGVHEQFF.

The V and J genes are TRBV20-1 and TRBJ2-4; 12 bases fit TRBD2. Germline CDR1 reads DFQATT; CDR2 reads SNEGSKA (reference sequence). The CDR3 runs 13 residues. Trimming cost V 5 bases and J 7 bases; bases outside gene matches: 3. CDR3 coding DNA: TGCAGTGCTTGTACTAGCGGGAGGAACATTCAGTACTTC. Its protein product is CSACTSGRNIQYF.

In its sample, this clonotype was seen a few times. The V gene is TRBV28, the J gene TRBJ2-7, with 12 bases fitting TRBD2. Unmatched junction bases numbered 5, after V lost 4 bases and J lost 1 base. Germline lookup yields CDR1 MDHEN and CDR2 SYDVKM. The CDR3 has 16 amino acids. DNA for the CDR3: TGTGCCAGCAGTTGGGGACTAGCGGGCGGGTCCTACGAGCAGTACTTC. The encoded protein is CASSWGLAGGSYEQYF.

This clonotype has a count of ten or more. J is TRBJ2-7 and V is TRBV7-9; 10 bases match TRBD1. From germline, CDR1 is SEHNR and CDR2 FQNEAQ (reference sequence). J lost 7 bases, V lost 6 bases, and 9 bases had no gene match. This CDR3 has 14 amino acids. As DNA, the CDR3 is TGTGCCAGCAGGCGGACAGGGGGGTCTGGAGAGCAGTACTTC. Amino acids: CASRRTGGSGEQYF.

This clonotype was recorded many times. The chain has TRBV7-9 and TRBJ2-7; 14 bases align to TRBD2. From germline, CDR1 is SEHNR and CDR2 FQNEAQ (reference sequence). The CDR3 totals 14 residues. V trimming: 8 bases; J trimming: 3 bases; junction bases outside the gene matches: 3. The CDR3: CASGGTSGGYEQYF. The CDR3 bases are TGTGCCAGCGGGGGGACTAGCGGGGGCTACGAGCAGTACTTC.

The table lists this clonotype with many counts. The chain recombines TRBV6-1 with TRBJ1-5; unclear D gene. V was pared by 4 bases and J by 9 bases, with 13 bases between. The CDR3 runs to 13 residues. The germline V gene has CDR1 MNHNS and CDR2 SASEGT. CDR3 coding DNA: TGTGCCAGCAGTGGTGAACGGGTCTCGCCCCAGCATTTT. Its protein is CASSGERVSPQHF.